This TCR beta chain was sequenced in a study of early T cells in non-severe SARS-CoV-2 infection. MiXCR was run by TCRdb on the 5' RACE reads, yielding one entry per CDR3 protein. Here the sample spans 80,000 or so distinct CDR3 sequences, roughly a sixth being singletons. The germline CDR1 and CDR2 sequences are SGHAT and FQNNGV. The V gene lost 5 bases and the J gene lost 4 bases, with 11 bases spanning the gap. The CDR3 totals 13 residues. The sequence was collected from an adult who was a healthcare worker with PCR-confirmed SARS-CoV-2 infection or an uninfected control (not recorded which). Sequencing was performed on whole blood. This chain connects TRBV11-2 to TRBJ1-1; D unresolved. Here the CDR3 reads CASSEKRSTEAFF. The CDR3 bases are TGTGCCAGCAGCGAGAAGAGGAGCACTGAAGCTTTCTTT.